The sequence of this T cell receptor (beta chain) was determined in a study of cytomegalovirus exposure and HLA in healthy donors. Overall study: Most donors, 70% to 85% of a few hundred genotyped, fell in the Caucasian-associated ancestry cluster. Overall study findings and caveats: A later analysis reported that several of the most significant clusters appeared to be linked to common viral pathogens, among them Epstein-Barr virus.

Note on this clone: Antigen specificity is unknown.

The CDR3 runs to 19 residues. Germline V gene sequence: CDR1 SNHLY, CDR2 FYNNEI. Trimming removed 8 bases from V and 2 bases from J, with 28 bases in between. PCR used 60 Vbeta primers and 13 Jbeta primers. Only in-frame clones appear in the TCRdb table, and some are missing; sequencing was by immunoSEQ multiplex PCR. The table records about 110,000 clones, 76% of them present only once. The J gene is TRBJ2-1, the V gene TRBV2; weak D call: TRBD1 (5 bases). This receptor was obtained from a man aged 30-40 years in good health and CMV-seropositive. Specimen: PBMCs. The CDR3 DNA reads TGTGCCAGCGGCGCTGAGACCCCTACCAGCCACAGGACCTACAATGAGCAGTTCTTC. This codes for CASGAETPTSHRTYNEQFF.